One and the same sample provided the 6 T cell receptor beta chains below, sequenced in a study of T cell repertoires in cytomegalovirus infection. These receptors have no known antigen. TCRdb re-called the reads through MiXCR, storing one row per CDR3 protein. The sample has around 78,000 distinct CDR3 sequences, about 24% seen once. The sample in question was CD8+ T cells from cultured PBMCs, obtained from culture after CMV antigen stimulation. These receptor sequences come from a human donor in good health (CMV status not recorded). Some clones in this sample may be carry-over from other donors' samples.

CDR3 sequence reads: CASSSLPGLRLSSNTGELFF. The CDR3 region has the DNA TGTGCCAGCAGTTCTTTACCCGGACTACGGCTCTCGTCGAACACCGGGGAGCTGTTTTTT. The chain employs TRBV27 and TRBJ2-2, with a possible D match to TRBD2 (6 bases). Germline-derived CDR1 and CDR2 are MNHEY and SMNVEV (reference sequence). Between the trimmed V and J ends, which lost 4 bases and 0 bases, there was a span of 24 bases. This CDR3 region has 20 residues.

The V and J genes are TRBV27 and TRBJ1-5; 8 bases are shared with TRBD1. Losses at the gene ends were 2 bases for V and 6 bases for J; bases not matched to a gene: 3. Germline loops: CDR1 MNHEY, CDR2 SMNVEV (reference sequence). This CDR3 is built from 14 residues. CDR3 bases: TGTGCCAGCAGTTTAGGACAGGGAAGTCAGCCCCAGCATTTT. This translates into CASSLGQGSQPQHF.

V usage is TRBV15 and J usage is TRBJ1-5; no clear D. V was pared by 0 bases and J by 6 bases, with 6 bases between. Looked up from germline, CDR1 is LNHNV and CDR2 is YYDKDF (reference sequence). This CDR3 contains 13 residues. This CDR3 reads CATSREVIQPQHF. The CDR3 DNA sequence: TGTGCCACCAGCAGAGAGGTTATTCAGCCCCAGCATTTT.

The chain uses TRBV2 and TRBJ2-4; weak D call: TRBD1 (5 bases). Per germline, CDR1 SNHLY and CDR2 FYNNEI. This CDR3 is built from 15 residues. V lost 1 base, J lost 5 bases, and 12 bases lay in between. The CDR3 DNA is TGTGCCAGCAGTGAAGGTGCAGGGAAAGAAAACATTCAGTACTTC. It translates to CASSEGAGKENIQYF.

Worth noting for this clonotype: An end of the junction differs from the germline gene, which may be a read error. The chain combines TRBV5-4 with TRBJ1-4; tentative D call: TRBD1 (6 bases). The V gene's germline CDR1 is SGHNT and CDR2 YYREEE (reference sequence). The CDR3 has 14 residues. The CDR3 reads CACSLWGLGEKLFF. The CDR3 region has the DNA TGTGCCTGCAGCTTGTGGGGGCTCGGAGAAAAACTGTTTTTT.

J is TRBJ1-1 and V is TRBV12-5; a possible D gene is TRBD1 (5 bases). The germline V gene encodes CDR1 LGHNT and CDR2 FRNRAP. The V and J ends lost 7 bases and 3 bases respectively, with 12 bases between them. The CDR3 covers 13 residues. CDR3 sequence reads: CASEGLEDTEAFF. The CDR3 nucleotides read TGTGCTAGTGAGGGACTGGAGGACACTGAAGCTTTCTTT.